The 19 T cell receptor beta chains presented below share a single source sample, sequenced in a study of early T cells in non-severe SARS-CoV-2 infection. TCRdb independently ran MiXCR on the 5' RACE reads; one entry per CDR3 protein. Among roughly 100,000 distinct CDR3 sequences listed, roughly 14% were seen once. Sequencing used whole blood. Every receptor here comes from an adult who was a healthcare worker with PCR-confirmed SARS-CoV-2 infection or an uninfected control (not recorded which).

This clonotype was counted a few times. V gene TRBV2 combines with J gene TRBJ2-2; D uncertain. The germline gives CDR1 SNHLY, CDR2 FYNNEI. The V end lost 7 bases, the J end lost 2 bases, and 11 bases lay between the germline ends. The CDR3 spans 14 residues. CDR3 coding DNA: TGTGCCAGCATATGGACGAAAAACACCGGGGAGCTGTTTTTT. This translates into CASIWTKNTGELFF.

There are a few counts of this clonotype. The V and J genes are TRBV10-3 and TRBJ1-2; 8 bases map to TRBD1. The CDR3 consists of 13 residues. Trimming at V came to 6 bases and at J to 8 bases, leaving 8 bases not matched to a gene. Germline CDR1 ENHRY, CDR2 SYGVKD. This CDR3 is CAISPGQGRGYTF. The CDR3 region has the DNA TGTGCCATCAGCCCTGGACAGGGCAGGGGCTACACCTTC.

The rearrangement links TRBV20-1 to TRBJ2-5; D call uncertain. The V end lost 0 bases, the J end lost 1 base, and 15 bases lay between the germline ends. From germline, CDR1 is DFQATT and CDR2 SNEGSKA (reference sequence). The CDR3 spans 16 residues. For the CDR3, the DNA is TGCAGTGCTAGAGATCTACGAGAGCCGGCCCAAGAGACCCAGTACTTC. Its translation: CSARDLREPAQETQYF.

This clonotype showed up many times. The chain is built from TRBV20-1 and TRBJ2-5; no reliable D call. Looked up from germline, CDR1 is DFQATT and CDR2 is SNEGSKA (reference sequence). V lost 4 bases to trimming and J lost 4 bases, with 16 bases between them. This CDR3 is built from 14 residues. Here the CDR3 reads CSAIRDLRRETQYF. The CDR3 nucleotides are TGCAGTGCTATTCGTGATCTTCGCCGAGAGACCCAGTACTTC.

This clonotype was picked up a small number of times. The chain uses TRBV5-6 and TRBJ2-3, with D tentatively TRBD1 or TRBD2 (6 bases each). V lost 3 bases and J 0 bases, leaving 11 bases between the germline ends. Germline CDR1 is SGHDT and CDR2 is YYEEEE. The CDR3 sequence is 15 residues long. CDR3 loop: CASSWGGQSTDTQYF. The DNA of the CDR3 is TGTGCCAGCAGCTGGGGAGGACAGAGCACAGATACGCAGTATTTT.

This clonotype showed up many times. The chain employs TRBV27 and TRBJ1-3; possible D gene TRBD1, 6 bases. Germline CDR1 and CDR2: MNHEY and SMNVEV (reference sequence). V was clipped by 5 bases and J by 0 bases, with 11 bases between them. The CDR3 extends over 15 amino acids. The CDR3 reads CASSLDRRSGNTIYF. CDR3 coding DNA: TGTGCCAGCAGTCTCGACAGGCGCTCTGGAAACACCATATATTTT.

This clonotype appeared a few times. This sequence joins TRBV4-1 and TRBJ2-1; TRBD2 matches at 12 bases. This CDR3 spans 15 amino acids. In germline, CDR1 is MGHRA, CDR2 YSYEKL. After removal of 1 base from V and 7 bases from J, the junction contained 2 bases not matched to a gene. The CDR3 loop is CASSQAGTSGNEQFF. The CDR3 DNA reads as TGCGCCAGCAGCCAAGCCGGGACTAGCGGGAATGAGCAGTTCTTC.

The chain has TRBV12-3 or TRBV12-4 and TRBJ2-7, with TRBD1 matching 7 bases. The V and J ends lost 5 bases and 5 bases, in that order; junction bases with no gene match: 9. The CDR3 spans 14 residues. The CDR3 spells CASSESQGSHEQYF. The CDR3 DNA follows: TGTGCCAGCAGTGAATCACAGGGGTCGCACGAGCAGTACTTC.

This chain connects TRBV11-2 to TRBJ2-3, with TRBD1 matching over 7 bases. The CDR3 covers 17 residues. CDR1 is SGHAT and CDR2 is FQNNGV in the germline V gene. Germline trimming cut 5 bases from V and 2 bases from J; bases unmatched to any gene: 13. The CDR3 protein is CASSGATGSSLTDTQYF. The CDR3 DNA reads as TGTGCCAGCAGCGGGGCGACAGGGAGCTCCCTCACAGATACGCAGTATTTT.

CDR3 in DNA: TGTGCCAGCAGCGACGTTAGCGGCACCTACGAGCAGTACTTC. Protein product: CASSDVSGTYEQYF. The chain employs TRBV4-2 and TRBJ2-7; possibly TRBD2 for D (6 bases). V was trimmed by 5 bases and J by 2 bases, leaving 13 bases between them. The CDR3 runs 14 residues. Germline CDR1 LGHNA, CDR2 YNFKEQ.

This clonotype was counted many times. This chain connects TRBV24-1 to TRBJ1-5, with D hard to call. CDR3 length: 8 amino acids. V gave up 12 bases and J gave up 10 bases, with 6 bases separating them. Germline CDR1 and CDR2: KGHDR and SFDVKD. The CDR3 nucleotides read TGTGCCCCCCTACCCCAGCATTTT. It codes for CAPLPQHF.

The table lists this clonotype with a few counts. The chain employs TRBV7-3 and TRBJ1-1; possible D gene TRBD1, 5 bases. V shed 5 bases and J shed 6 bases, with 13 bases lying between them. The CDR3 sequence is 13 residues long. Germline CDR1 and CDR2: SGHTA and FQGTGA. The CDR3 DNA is TGTGCCAGCAGCCCCCATGGGGGGTCTGAAGCTTTCTTT. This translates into CASSPHGGSEAFF.

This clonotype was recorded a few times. In DNA form, the CDR3 reads TGTGCCAGCGGCACAGGGAGTCAGCCCCAGCATTTT. It encodes CASGTGSQPQHF. This chain joins TRBV2 and TRBJ1-5; weak D call: TRBD1 (6 bases). V was clipped by 8 bases and J by 6 bases, with 11 bases between them. Germline values: CDR1 SNHLY, CDR2 FYNNEI. The CDR3 spans 12 residues.

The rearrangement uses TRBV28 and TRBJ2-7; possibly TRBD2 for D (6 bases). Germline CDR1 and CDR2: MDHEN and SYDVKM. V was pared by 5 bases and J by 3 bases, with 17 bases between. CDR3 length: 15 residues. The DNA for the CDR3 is TGTGCCAGCAGTCCCCCCCAGCGGGTATACTACGAGCAGTACTTC. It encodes CASSPPQRVYYEQYF.

CDR3 residues: CSARISGRTHEQYF. Written as DNA, the CDR3 is TGCAGTGCTAGAATAAGCGGGAGAACCCACGAGCAGTACTTC. V is TRBV20-1 and J is TRBJ2-7, with 8 bases matching TRBD2. Trimming at V came to 2 bases and at J to 5 bases, leaving 8 bases not matched to a gene. The germline gives CDR1 DFQATT, CDR2 SNEGSKA (reference sequence). This CDR3 comprises 14 residues.

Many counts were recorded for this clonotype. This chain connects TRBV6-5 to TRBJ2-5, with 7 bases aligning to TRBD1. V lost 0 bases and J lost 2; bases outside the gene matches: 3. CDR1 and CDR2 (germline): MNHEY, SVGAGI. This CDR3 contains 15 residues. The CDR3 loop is CASSYSGTAQETQYF. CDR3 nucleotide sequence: TGTGCCAGCAGTTACTCAGGGACAGCTCAAGAGACCCAGTACTTC.

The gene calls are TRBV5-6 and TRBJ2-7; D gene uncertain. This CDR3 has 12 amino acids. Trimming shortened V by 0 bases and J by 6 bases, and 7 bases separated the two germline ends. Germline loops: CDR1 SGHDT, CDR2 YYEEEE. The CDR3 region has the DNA TGTGCCAGCAGCTTGGGGGCCACCGAGCAGTACTTC. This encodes CASSLGATEQYF.

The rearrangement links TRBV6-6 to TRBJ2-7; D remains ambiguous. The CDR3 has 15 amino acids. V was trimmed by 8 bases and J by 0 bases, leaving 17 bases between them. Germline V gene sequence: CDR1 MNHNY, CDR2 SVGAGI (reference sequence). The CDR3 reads CASLGRAESSYEQYF. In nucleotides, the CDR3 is TGTGCCAGCTTAGGTAGGGCGGAGAGCTCCTACGAGCAGTACTTC.

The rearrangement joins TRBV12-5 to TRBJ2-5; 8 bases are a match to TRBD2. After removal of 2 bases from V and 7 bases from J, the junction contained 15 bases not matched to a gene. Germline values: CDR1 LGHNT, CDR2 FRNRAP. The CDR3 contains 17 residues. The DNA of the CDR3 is TGTGCTAGTGGTTTGCCTTTAGCGGGAAGTTGTTGGGGGACCCAGTACTTC. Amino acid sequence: CASGLPLAGSCWGTQYF. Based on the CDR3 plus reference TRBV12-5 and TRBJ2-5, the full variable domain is DARVTQTPRHKVTEMGQEVTMRCQPILGHNTVFWYRQTMMQGLELLAYFRNRAPLDDSGMPKDRFSAEMPDATLATLKIQPSEPRDSAVYFCASGLPLAGSCWGTQYFGPGTRLLVL.